At least ten counts were recorded for the clone carrying this T cell receptor beta chain. The antigen is undetermined. This sample is drawn from a study of blood T cells in healthy people across ages. Study-wide results and limits: Getting older went along with TCR beta diversity per million T cells dropping roughly linearly.

The CDR3 runs 16 residues. The ends lost 2 bases at V and 6 bases at J; junction bases unmatched: 10. Germline CDR1 and CDR2: MNHEY and SVGEGT. Then a second PCR, running roughly 7 to 11 cycles, was carried out with a sample-barcoded 5' primer and a J-beta primer mix. A single record per CDR3 protein comes from TCRdb applying MiXCR to the 5' RACE reads. The data show about 690,000 distinct CDR3 sequences, 40% to 45% seen once. The sample comprised blood. V gene TRBV6-2 or TRBV6-3 combines with J gene TRBJ1-5, with TRBD1 identical over 7 bases. The receptor's source is an elderly man in good health. The CDR3 DNA is TGTGCCAGCAGTTACCCTCTAACAGGGGTAGGTCAGCCCCAGCATTTT. Its protein is CASSYPLTGVGQPQHF.